This entry concerns a single TCR beta chain. The data are from a study of cytomegalovirus exposure and HLA in healthy donors. The PCR contained 60 Vbeta and 13 Jbeta primers. Assay used: immunoSEQ multiplex PCR; TCRdb lists only in-frame clones, some missing. Here the sample table reports some 130,000 clones. This CDR3 is built from 16 residues. Germline V gene data show CDR1 as SGHRS and CDR2 as YFSETQ. The V gene lost 1 base and the J gene lost 4 bases, with 16 bases spanning the gap. The sequence came from a woman in her forties in good health and CMV-seropositive. Sequenced input: PBMCs. The chain employs TRBV5-1 and TRBJ2-3; D remains unclear. The CDR3 here is CASSLRARWFADTQYF. CDR3 bases: TGCGCCAGCAGCTTGAGAGCTCGGTGGTTCGCAGATACGCAGTATTTT.